A single sample gave rise to the 30 T cell receptor beta chains below, sequenced in a study of shared clonotypes between healthy human individuals. Repertoires were generated with immunoSEQ multiplex PCR, while TCRdb's copy carries only in-frame clones and drops some. The data hold roughly 1 million clones, with roughly 80% observed a single time. Specimen: memory CD4+ T cells sorted from blood. Noted subset: CD45RA-negative fraction. The receptors derive from a young man in good health.

This clone came up a few times. The chain couples TRBV18 to TRBJ2-3; 8 bases agree with TRBD2. J was trimmed by 2 bases and V by 3 bases; bases with no gene match: 4. The germline V gene has CDR1 KGHSH and CDR2 LQKENI. CDR3 length: 15 residues. The CDR3 protein is CASSPERGYTDTQYF. The CDR3 DNA is TGTGCCAGCTCACCGGAGCGGGGGTACACAGATACGCAGTATTTT.

This clone was observed a single time. The CDR3 region is CARIDTGSAYNEQFF. The CDR3 DNA follows: TGTGCCAGAATTGATACCGGGAGTGCCTACAATGAGCAGTTCTTC. The V gene is TRBV5-3, the J gene TRBJ2-1; D may be TRBD2 (6 bases). TRBV5-3 is an open reading frame whose function is uncertain. Between the trimmed V and J ends, which lost 6 bases and 2 bases, there was a span of 15 bases. The CDR3 spans 15 residues.

This chain joins TRBV6-5 and TRBJ2-3; possibly TRBD1 for D (6 bases). Germline CDR1 is MNHEY and CDR2 is SVGAGI. CDR3 length: 16 amino acids. V lost 0 bases and J 2 bases, leaving 12 bases between the germline ends. The CDR3 is CASSYSGQTTTDTQYF. Here the CDR3 DNA reads TGTGCCAGCAGTTACTCTGGACAGACTACCACAGATACGCAGTATTTT.

CDR3 nucleotide sequence: TGTGCCAGCAGCTTGGAGGGACGGAACACCGGGGAGCTGTTTTTT. This sequence encodes CASSLEGRNTGELFF. V and J are TRBV5-5 and TRBJ2-2; either TRBD1 or TRBD2 may supply D (5 bases each). From germline, CDR1 is SGHKS and CDR2 YYEKEE (reference sequence). The CDR3 spans 15 residues. V lost 0 bases and J 1 base, leaving 7 bases between the germline ends.

The V and J genes are TRBV19 and TRBJ2-5, with D possibly matching TRBD1 (7 bases). From germline, CDR1 is LNHDA and CDR2 SQIVND (reference sequence). V lost 5 bases and J lost 7, with 20 bases in between. This CDR3 has 15 residues. As DNA, the CDR3 is TGTGCCAGTAGTCGACAGGGTGCAGGAGCGGGGACCCAGTACTTC. Its protein product is CASSRQGAGAGTQYF. Full variable domain (outside the CDR3, taken from reference TRBV19 and TRBJ2-5): DGGITQSPKYLFRKEGQNVTLSCEQNLNHDAMYWYRQDPGQGLRLIYYSQIVNDFQKGDIAEGYSVSREKKESFPLTVTSAQKNPTAFYLCASSRQGAGAGTQYFGPGTRLLVL.

CDR3 in amino acids: CARSYVWDSTTNEKLFF. The CDR3 DNA reads TGTGCCAGAAGCTATGTCTGGGACTCTACAACTAATGAAAAACTGTTTTTT. V and J are TRBV5-3 and TRBJ1-4; D is perhaps TRBD1 (5 bases). TRBV5-3 has ORF status, its function being uncertain. The length of the CDR3 is 17 residues. The V end was cut by 3 bases, the J end by 0 bases, with 15 bases between.

The chain employs TRBV11-2 and TRBJ1-2; no clear D gene. The V and J ends lost 5 bases and 2 bases respectively, with 9 bases between them. The germline gives CDR1 SGHAT, CDR2 FQNNGV. The CDR3 has 13 amino acids. CDR3 region: CASSPELNYGYTF. The CDR3 DNA follows: TGTGCCAGCAGCCCGGAGCTGAACTATGGCTACACCTTC.

The gene calls are TRBV2 and TRBJ2-1; D is ambiguous. Germline V gene sequence: CDR1 SNHLY, CDR2 FYNNEI. V was cut by 7 bases and J by 5 bases, with 18 bases left in between. The CDR3 covers 15 residues. This chain's CDR3 is CASIQRVTVDNEQFF. DNA for the CDR3: TGTGCCAGCATTCAAAGGGTCACCGTAGACAATGAGCAGTTCTTC.

V gene TRBV4-3 combines with J gene TRBJ2-3; D possibly corresponds to TRBD2 (5 bases). The CDR3 covers 15 residues. CDR1 and CDR2 from the germline V gene are LGHNA and YSLEER. Trimming removed 3 bases at V and 5 bases at J, with 15 bases between. CDR3 residues: CASSHGPGKLDTQYF. The CDR3 DNA sequence: TGCGCCAGCAGCCACGGGCCGGGAAAGCTAGATACGCAGTATTTT.

V is TRBV4-1 and J is TRBJ1-5; D not certain. Deletions cut 0 bases from V and 3 bases from J, with 12 bases between. CDR1 is MGHRA, CDR2 YSYEKL, per germline. The CDR3 sequence is 16 residues long. CDR3 nucleotide sequence: TGCGCCAGCAGCCAAGACGTTCCGAGGGCCAATCAGCCCCAGCATTTT. Residues: CASSQDVPRANQPQHF.

About this clone itself: One end of the junction varies from germline; a read error may be responsible. The rearrangement uses TRBV19 and TRBJ2-2; 11 bases map to TRBD2. The CDR3 runs to 16 residues. The germline gives CDR1 LNHDA, CDR2 SQIVND (reference sequence). CDR3 nucleotides: TGTGCCAGTAGAATAGGGACTAGCGGAGGCACCGGGGAGCTGTTTTTT. The encoded protein is CASRIGTSGGTGELFF.

The V and J genes are TRBV7-8 and TRBJ2-3; D ambiguous. V dropped 5 bases and J dropped 4 bases, with 13 bases sitting between them. The CDR3 is 14 amino acids. Germline loops: CDR1 SGHVS, CDR2 FQNEAQ. Here the CDR3 reads CASSLQWAADTQYF. As DNA, the CDR3 is TGTGCCAGCAGCCTCCAGTGGGCCGCAGATACGCAGTATTTT.

This chain joins TRBV2 and TRBJ1-2, with D perhaps TRBD1 (5 bases). CDR1 and CDR2 (germline): SNHLY, FYNNEI. Trimming took off 7 bases at V and 8 bases at J, with 17 bases between the two ends. The CDR3 contains 13 residues. CDR3: CASIRDPIGGYTF. DNA of the CDR3: TGTGCCAGCATCCGGGACCCCATAGGGGGCTACACCTTC.

This clone has a handful of counts. This sample also contains other DNA sequences that code for the same CDR3. The V call is TRBV7-6, the J call TRBJ2-7; 12 bases agree with TRBD1. V lost 5 bases to trimming and J lost 1 base; unmatched junction nucleotides: 9. The CDR3 contains 17 residues. The germline V gene has CDR1 SGHVS and CDR2 FNYEAQ. The CDR3 loop reads CASSPRPGQGASYEQYF. Written as DNA, the CDR3 is TGTGCCAGCAGCCCGCGGCCGGGACAGGGGGCGTCCTACGAGCAGTACTTC.

The genes are TRBV28 and TRBJ2-7; D assignment may be TRBD1 or TRBD2 (5 bases each). This CDR3 is 15 amino acids long. V dropped 10 bases and J dropped 0 bases, with 19 bases sitting between them. Germline V CDR1 and CDR2: MDHEN, SYDVKM. This CDR3 is CATTRSGPSSYEQYF. Written as DNA, the CDR3 is TGTGCCACCACTAGGTCGGGGCCCAGCTCCTACGAGCAGTACTTC.

The CDR3 sequence is CASSESTVSYNEQFF. The DNA for the CDR3 is TGTGCCAGCAGTGAATCGACGGTCTCCTACAATGAGCAGTTCTTC. This chain connects TRBV25-1 to TRBJ2-1; D is unclear. CDR3 length: 15 amino acids. The germline V gene encodes CDR1 MGHDK and CDR2 SYGVNS. V lost 1 base and J lost 0, with 7 bases in between.

The chain carries TRBV30 and TRBJ2-7; TRBD2 is a possible D gene (5 bases). The V end was cut by 1 base, the J end by 6 bases, with 10 bases between. CDR3 size: 12 residues. Looked up from germline, CDR1 is GTSNPN and CDR2 is SVGIG (reference sequence). The DNA of the CDR3 is TGTGCCTGGAGTGCGACTATCGGCGAGCAGTACTTC. It specifies CAWSATIGEQYF.

This clone was seen a single time. This chain uses TRBV19 with TRBJ1-2, with 7 bases matching TRBD1. J lost 4 bases, V lost 5 bases, and 10 bases had no gene match. This CDR3 comprises 15 residues. Germline CDR1 is LNHDA and CDR2 is SQIVND (reference sequence). The CDR3 DNA reads TGTGCCAGTAGTGAGCCGGGACAGTCTTTCTATGGCTACACCTTC. Protein product: CASSEPGQSFYGYTF. The full variable domain, rest sourced from reference TRBV19 and TRBJ1-2, is DGGITQSPKYLFRKEGQNVTLSCEQNLNHDAMYWYRQDPGQGLRLIYYSQIVNDFQKGDIAEGYSVSREKKESFPLTVTSAQKNPTAFYLCASSEPGQSFYGYTFGSGTRLTVV.

The chain employs TRBV5-4 and TRBJ1-4; weak D call: TRBD1 (5 bases). Germline V gives CDR1 SGHNT, CDR2 YYREEE (reference sequence). V was cut by 5 bases and J by 8 bases, with 19 bases left in between. This CDR3 comprises 15 residues. In nucleotides, the CDR3 is TGTGCCAGCAGGGAGGGGACTTCAAGCGGAGAAAAACTGTTTTTT. Residues: CASREGTSSGEKLFF.

This clone was seen many times. CDR3 loop: CASSVLGGLAGGLETQYF. CDR3 DNA sequence: TGTGCCAGCAGCGTACTGGGTGGACTAGCGGGAGGGTTGGAGACCCAGTACTTC. V is TRBV9 and J is TRBJ2-5; TRBD2 aligns across 15 bases. V gave up 1 base and J gave up 5 bases; unmatched junction bases: 9. In germline, CDR1 is SGDLS, CDR2 YYNGEE. This CDR3 is 18 amino acids long.

This sequence joins TRBV19 and TRBJ1-5; 7 nucleotides line up with TRBD1. V trimming: 5 bases; J trimming: 0 bases; junction bases outside the gene matches: 10. The CDR3 loop spans 17 amino acids. The germline V gene encodes CDR1 LNHDA and CDR2 SQIVND (reference sequence). CDR3 region: CASSAPGTEYSNQPQHF. As DNA, the CDR3 is TGTGCCAGTAGTGCCCCCGGGACAGAGTATAGCAATCAGCCCCAGCATTTT.

The chain links TRBV30 to TRBJ1-6; D is uncertain. The germline V gene encodes CDR1 GTSNPN and CDR2 SVGIG (reference sequence). The CDR3 loop spans 17 amino acids. Trimming shortened V by 4 bases and J by 4 bases, and 20 bases separated the two germline ends. CDR3 residues: CAWTGTAANSYNSPLHF. CDR3 nucleotide sequence: TGTGCCTGGACCGGTACGGCCGCCAACTCATATAATTCACCCCTCCACTTT.

The chain carries TRBV5-4 and TRBJ2-2; D is ambiguous. The V gene lost 4 bases and the J gene lost 2 bases, with 12 bases spanning the gap. In germline, CDR1 is SGHNT, CDR2 YYREEE (reference sequence). CDR3 length: 15 residues. Here the CDR3 DNA reads TGTGCCAGCAGCGAGTACGGTTTCAACACCGGGGAGCTGTTTTTT. Encoded protein: CASSEYGFNTGELFF.

The chain carries TRBV2 and TRBJ1-5; D ambiguous. The CDR3 covers 15 residues. V was cut by 2 bases and J by 0 bases, with 8 bases left in between. Germline V gene data show CDR1 as SNHLY and CDR2 as FYNNEI. The CDR3 nucleotides read TGTGCCAGCAGTGAATCTGGAAATAGCAATCAGCCCCAGCATTTT. Translation: CASSESGNSNQPQHF.

The chain is built from TRBV6-1 and TRBJ2-1, with 7 bases lining up with TRBD1. The V and J ends lost 7 bases and 2 bases, in that order; junction bases with no gene match: 8. The CDR3 has 15 amino acids. Per germline, CDR1 MNHNS and CDR2 SASEGT. The CDR3 here is CASIFDRAAYNEQFF. DNA for the CDR3: TGTGCCAGCATATTCGACAGGGCTGCCTACAATGAGCAGTTCTTC.

Details on this clone: Being one base from a much bigger clone, this may be a read error. Other DNA sequences from this sample encode an identical CDR3 as well. The chain carries TRBV5-4 and TRBJ2-7; no clear D gene. The V end was cut by 4 bases, the J end by 0 bases, with 8 bases between. The germline gives CDR1 SGHNT, CDR2 YYREEE (reference sequence). This CDR3 comprises 13 residues. CDR3 amino acids: CASSRVSSYEQYF. The CDR3 coding sequence is TGTGCCAGCAGCCGGGTTAGCTCCTACGAGCAGTACTTC.

This clone turned up a few times. The DNA for the CDR3 is TGTGCCAGCAGCTTTGGGGAGCGAGAAAAACTGTTTTTT. Translated, it gives CASSFGEREKLFF. V and J are TRBV7-2 and TRBJ1-4; D gene unclear. The CDR3 is 13 residues long. Germline V gene lookup returns CDR1 SGHTA and CDR2 FQGNSA. Deletions cut 3 bases from V and 8 bases from J, with 10 bases between.

The chain couples TRBV9 to TRBJ2-2, with a possible D match to TRBD2 (7 bases). The CDR3 is 15 amino acids. Germline-derived CDR1 and CDR2 are SGDLS and YYNGEE. The V end lost 3 bases, the J end lost 4 bases, and 13 bases lay between the germline ends. In DNA, the CDR3 is TGTGCCAGCAGCGCTAGGGGGGGTGGCACCGGGGAGCTGTTTTTT. This translates into CASSARGGGTGELFF. Drawing the rest from reference TRBV9 and TRBJ2-2, the complete variable domain is DSGVTQTPKHLITATGQRVTLRCSPRSGDLSVYWYQQSLDQGLQFLIQYYNGEERAKGNILERFSAQQFPDLHSELNLSSLELGDSALYFCASSARGGGTGELFFGEGSRLTVL.

This clone came up once. The J gene is TRBJ1-6, the V gene TRBV27; possibly TRBD1 for D (6 bases). The germline V and J ends were trimmed by 4 bases and 7 bases, with 17 bases remaining between them. CDR3 length: 16 residues. Germline CDR1 MNHEY, CDR2 SMNVEV (reference sequence). CDR3 nucleotide sequence: TGTGCCAGCAGTTACGACAGGAGCGACCTAAATTCACCCCTCCACTTT. It translates to CASSYDRSDLNSPLHF.

This chain's CDR3 is CASRRQVPNEKLFF. DNA for the CDR3: TGTGCCAGCAGGCGACAGGTACCTAATGAAAAACTGTTTTTT. The J gene is TRBJ1-4, the V gene TRBV28; weak D call: TRBD1 (6 bases). The V gene's germline CDR1 is MDHEN and CDR2 SYDVKM. The CDR3 consists of 14 residues. Trimming removed 6 bases from V and 3 bases from J, with 11 bases in between.